These T cell receptor beta chains were read from a single sample in a study of blood T cell repertoires in COVID-19. Repertoires were generated with immunoSEQ multiplex PCR, while TCRdb's copy carries only in-frame clones and drops some. The sample shows 63,000 or so clones, about 88% of them seen only once. Material for sequencing was peripheral blood. These receptors came from a man aged 65-85 years with active COVID-19. Both conserved end residues are part of each CDR3. The order of the fields is clone size, V gene, J gene, D gene, CDR3 DNA, CDR3 protein. D genes are given only for firm matches. Where a row states a size, it is once, few, many or the class of an expanded clone; other rows omit it.

abundance: -; v_gene: TRBV28; j_gene: TRBJ1-5; d_gene: TRBD1; CDR3nt: TGTGCCAGCAAGACAGGGTCTCAGCCCCAGCATTTT; CDR3aa: CASKTGSQPQHF
abundance: -; v_gene: TRBV25-1; j_gene: TRBJ2-2; d_gene: -; CDR3nt: TGTGCCTGCAGCAGGGGGGTGGCCGGGGAGCTGTTTTTT; CDR3aa: CACSRGVAGELFF
abundance: -; v_gene: TRBV7-4; j_gene: TRBJ2-7; d_gene: -; CDR3nt: TGTGCCAGCCCCGACCGGGACACCCACTACGAGCAGTACTTC; CDR3aa: CASPDRDTHYEQYF
abundance: -; v_gene: TRBV7-9; j_gene: TRBJ2-3; d_gene: TRBD2; CDR3nt: TGTGCCAGCACCCCGGGCGGGCTAGCGGGACCCACAGATACGCAGTATTTT; CDR3aa: CASTPGGLAGPTDTQYF
abundance: -; v_gene: TRBV3-1/TRBV3-2; j_gene: TRBJ2-1; d_gene: -; CDR3nt: TGTGCCAGCAGCCAAGGGGGTCGGGCCTCCGGGGGCAATGAGCAGTTCTTC; CDR3aa: CASSQGGRASGGNEQFF
abundance: -; v_gene: TRBV24-1; j_gene: TRBJ1-3; d_gene: -; CDR3nt: TGTGCCACCAGTGCCCCGACAGGAAACACCATATATTTT; CDR3aa: CATSAPTGNTIYF
abundance: -; v_gene: TRBV2; j_gene: TRBJ2-5; d_gene: -; CDR3nt: TGTGCCAGCAGTGAAGCGCGCGTCGCCCAGTACTTC; CDR3aa: CASSEARVAQYF
abundance: -; v_gene: TRBV6-5; j_gene: TRBJ1-6; d_gene: TRBD1; CDR3nt: TGTGCCAGCACTGGGACAGTAAATTCACCCCTCCACTTT; CDR3aa: CASTGTVNSPLHF
abundance: -; v_gene: TRBV11-3; j_gene: TRBJ2-7; d_gene: -; CDR3nt: TGTGCCAGCAGCTCCCCCGGGGTTGGGGAGCAGTACTTC; CDR3aa: CASSSPGVGEQYF
abundance: -; v_gene: TRBV7-9; j_gene: TRBJ2-5; d_gene: -; CDR3nt: TGTGCCAGCAGCCCCGGGGGGCTGGCAGAGACCCAGTACTTC; CDR3aa: CASSPGGLAETQYF
abundance: once; v_gene: TRBV7-3; j_gene: TRBJ2-1; d_gene: TRBD2; CDR3nt: TGTGCCAGCAGCCCCCTAGCGGGAGAGGGTAGGCAGTTCTTC; CDR3aa: CASSPLAGEGRQFF
abundance: -; v_gene: TRBV9; j_gene: TRBJ2-1; d_gene: -; CDR3nt: TGTGCCAGCAGCGTAGGGTTTAGTACTAAGTTCTTC; CDR3aa: CASSVGFSTKFF
abundance: -; v_gene: TRBV27; j_gene: TRBJ1-6; d_gene: TRBD1; CDR3nt: TGTGCCAGCAGTTATGGGACAGGGGGGTCACCCCTCCACTTT; CDR3aa: CASSYGTGGSPLHF
abundance: once; v_gene: TRBV19; j_gene: TRBJ2-7; d_gene: TRBD1; CDR3nt: TGTGCCAGTAGTACTGAGGGGGCGTACGAGCAGTACTTC; CDR3aa: CASSTEGAYEQYF
abundance: -; v_gene: TRBV18; j_gene: TRBJ2-1; d_gene: TRBD2; CDR3nt: TGTGCCAGCTCACCGGGACTAGCGGCACACAATGAGCAGTTCTTC; CDR3aa: CASSPGLAAHNEQFF
abundance: -; v_gene: TRBV9; j_gene: TRBJ2-1; d_gene: TRBD2; CDR3nt: TGTGCCAGCAGTTTATCAACGGGAGGGACCTACAATGAGCAGTTCTTC; CDR3aa: CASSLSTGGTYNEQFF
abundance: -; v_gene: TRBV29-1; j_gene: TRBJ1-1; d_gene: TRBD1; CDR3nt: TGCAGCGTGGAACAGGGGAAGAACACTGAAGCTTTCTTT; CDR3aa: CSVEQGKNTEAFF
abundance: few; v_gene: TRBV5-6; j_gene: TRBJ2-2; d_gene: TRBD2; CDR3nt: TGTGCCAGCAGCTTGTTACGACTAGCTTCGGGTAACACCGGGGAGCTGTTTTTT; CDR3aa: CASSLLRLASGNTGELFF
abundance: -; v_gene: TRBV2; j_gene: TRBJ2-5; d_gene: -; CDR3nt: TGTGCCAGCAGTCTCCGCCGGGGAGGAGAGACCCAGTACTTC; CDR3aa: CASSLRRGGETQYF
abundance: -; v_gene: TRBV7-9; j_gene: TRBJ2-7; d_gene: TRBD1; CDR3nt: TGTGCCAGCAGCTTTTCTCCGGGACAGGCTTCCTACGAGCAGTACTTC; CDR3aa: CASSFSPGQASYEQYF
abundance: -; v_gene: TRBV12-5; j_gene: TRBJ1-3; d_gene: -; CDR3nt: TGTGCTAGTGGTTTGATGGGAGTCAGGAACTCTGGAAACACCATATATTTT; CDR3aa: CASGLMGVRNSGNTIYF
abundance: once; v_gene: TRBV19; j_gene: TRBJ2-5; d_gene: TRBD1; CDR3nt: TGTGCCAGTAGTATAGATGGCCCGGGACAGGGACGAGAGACCCAGTACTTC; CDR3aa: CASSIDGPGQGRETQYF
abundance: -; v_gene: TRBV6-1; j_gene: TRBJ2-5; d_gene: TRBD2; CDR3nt: TGTGCCAGCAGTGAGACTGGGACTAGCGGGAAAGAGACCCAGTACTTC; CDR3aa: CASSETGTSGKETQYF
abundance: -; v_gene: TRBV6-5; j_gene: TRBJ2-7; d_gene: TRBD2; CDR3nt: TGTGCCAGCAGTTACGACCCCCTAGCGGGAGTGGACGAGCAGTACTTC; CDR3aa: CASSYDPLAGVDEQYF